This T cell receptor beta chain was identified in a study of PD-1 blockade in mismatch repair-deficient tumors. Study-wide points: Tumor-resident clones, often undetectable pretreatment in blood, expanded then contracted after pembrolizumab.

Libraries were prepared by immunoSEQ multiplex PCR; TCRdb keeps only in-frame clonotypes and omits some of them. The table records about 22,000 clones, approximately 84% of them present only once. As to this clone: The antigen is undetermined.

Trimming took off 7 bases at V and 2 bases at J, with 20 bases between the two ends. Germline V gene data show CDR1 as MNHNY and CDR2 as SVGAGI (reference sequence). The CDR3 runs to 16 residues. The sample was peripheral blood, taken 2 weeks after starting pembrolizumab. J is TRBJ1-2 and V is TRBV6-6; a possible D gene is TRBD1 (5 bases). The TCR was taken from an adult with mismatch repair-deficient cancer. CDR3 bases: TGTGCCAGCACACAAAAAACGGGGGGGATCAACTATGGCTACACCTTC. Protein product: CASTQKTGGINYGYTF.